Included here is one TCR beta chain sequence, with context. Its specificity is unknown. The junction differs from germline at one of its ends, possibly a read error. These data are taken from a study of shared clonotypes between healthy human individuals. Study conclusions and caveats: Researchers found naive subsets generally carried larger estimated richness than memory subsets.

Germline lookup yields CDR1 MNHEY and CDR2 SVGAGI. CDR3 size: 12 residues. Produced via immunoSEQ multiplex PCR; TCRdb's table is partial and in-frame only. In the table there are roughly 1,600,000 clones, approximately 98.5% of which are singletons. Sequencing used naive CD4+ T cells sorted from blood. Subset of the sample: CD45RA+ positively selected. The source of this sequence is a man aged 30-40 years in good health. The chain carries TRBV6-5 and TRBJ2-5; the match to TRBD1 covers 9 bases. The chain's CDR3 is CASRQGASAWDF. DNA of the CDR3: TGTGCCAGCAGACAGGGGGCGTCAGCTTGGGACTTC.